The sequence of this TCR beta chain was determined in a study of shared clonotypes between healthy human individuals. CD45RO-negative, CCR7-positively selected cells formed the naive CD8 fraction, excluding terminally differentiated effector memory CD45RA+ cells. As for this clone: Antigen specificity is unknown.

Study observations and caveats: Among donors, clonotype sharing was expected to be affected by sequencing depth. The study found about 5% of naive CD4 clonotypes shared across four donors.

For sorted subsets, roughly 210 ng DNA per replicate equaled about 30,000 T cell genomes. Repertoires were generated with immunoSEQ multiplex PCR, while TCRdb's copy carries only in-frame clones and drops some. Of under 700,000 clones in the sample, around 95% are singletons; the top ten hold 0.11%. Germline assignment: CDR1 SGHAT and CDR2 FQNNGV. Trimming at V came to 1 base and at J to 4 bases, leaving 9 bases not matched to a gene. The CDR3 has 18 amino acids. The specimen sequenced was naive CD8+ T cells sorted from blood. This clonotype was obtained from a woman aged 25 to 45 in good health. The rearrangement joins TRBV11-2 to TRBJ2-1; the match to TRBD2 covers 11 bases. The CDR3 reads CASSLVRGGLAEYNEQFF. Written as DNA, the CDR3 is TGTGCCAGCAGCTTAGTGAGAGGGGGACTAGCGGAATACAATGAGCAGTTCTTC.